This T cell receptor (beta chain) was captured in a study of cytomegalovirus exposure and HLA in healthy donors. Germline CDR1 MGHDK, CDR2 SYGVNS. There are 17 residues in the CDR3. V lost 3 bases and J lost 5; bases outside the gene matches: 8. Use of 60 Vbeta and 13 Jbeta primers characterized the PCR. Assay: immunoSEQ multiplex PCR; the TCRdb copy retains only in-frame clones and omits some. The table shows 90,000 to 110,000 clones, with about 69% occurring only once. The sequencing sample was made of PBMCs. This chain connects TRBV25-1 to TRBJ2-3; 13 positions match TRBD2. This receptor was obtained from a man aged 40-49 years in good health and CMV-seronegative. CDR3 in DNA: TGTGCCAGCAGTGAGCCGGGACTAGCGGGATACGGAGATACGCAGTATTTT. Translation: CASSEPGLAGYGDTQYF.